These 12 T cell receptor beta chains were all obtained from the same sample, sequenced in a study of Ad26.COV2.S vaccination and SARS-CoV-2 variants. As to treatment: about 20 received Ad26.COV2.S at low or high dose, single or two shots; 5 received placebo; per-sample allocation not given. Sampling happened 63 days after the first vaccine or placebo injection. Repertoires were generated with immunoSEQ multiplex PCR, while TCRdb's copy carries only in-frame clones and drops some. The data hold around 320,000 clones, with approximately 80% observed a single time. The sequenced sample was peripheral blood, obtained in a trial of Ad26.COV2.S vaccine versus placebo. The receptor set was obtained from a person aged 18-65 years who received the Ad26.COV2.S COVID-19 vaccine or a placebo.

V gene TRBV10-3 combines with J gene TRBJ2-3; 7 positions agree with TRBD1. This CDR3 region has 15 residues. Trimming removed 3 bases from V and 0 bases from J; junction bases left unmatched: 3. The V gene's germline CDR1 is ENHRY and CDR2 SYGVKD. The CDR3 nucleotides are TGTGCCATCAGTGATTTGGGACAGAGCACAGATACGCAGTATTTT. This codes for CAISDLGQSTDTQYF.

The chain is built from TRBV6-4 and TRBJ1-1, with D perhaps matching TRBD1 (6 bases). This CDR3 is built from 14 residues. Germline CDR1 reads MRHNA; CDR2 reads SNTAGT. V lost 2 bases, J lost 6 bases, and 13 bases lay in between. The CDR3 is CASSDRVGAAEAFF. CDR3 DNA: TGTGCCAGCAGTGACAGGGTGGGGGCGGCTGAAGCTTTCTTT.

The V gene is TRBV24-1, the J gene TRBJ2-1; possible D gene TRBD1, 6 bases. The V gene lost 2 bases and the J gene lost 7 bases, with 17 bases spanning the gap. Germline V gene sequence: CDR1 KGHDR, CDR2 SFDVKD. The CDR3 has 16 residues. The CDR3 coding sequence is TGTGCCACCAGTGATTGGGCAGGGGCGGTGGGTAATGAGCAGTTCTTC. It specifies CATSDWAGAVGNEQFF.

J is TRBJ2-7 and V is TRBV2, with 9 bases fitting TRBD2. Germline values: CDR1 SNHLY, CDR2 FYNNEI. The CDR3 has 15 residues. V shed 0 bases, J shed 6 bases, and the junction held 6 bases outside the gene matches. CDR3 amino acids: CASSEAGLALVEQYF. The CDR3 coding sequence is TGTGCCAGCAGTGAAGCCGGACTAGCGCTCGTCGAGCAGTACTTC.

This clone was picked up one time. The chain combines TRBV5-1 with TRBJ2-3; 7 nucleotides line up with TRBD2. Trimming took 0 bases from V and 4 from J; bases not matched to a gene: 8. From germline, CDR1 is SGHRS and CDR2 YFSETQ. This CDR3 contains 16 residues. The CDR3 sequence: CASSLGDYAISDTQYF. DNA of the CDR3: TGCGCCAGCAGCTTGGGGGACTACGCCATCTCAGATACGCAGTATTTT.

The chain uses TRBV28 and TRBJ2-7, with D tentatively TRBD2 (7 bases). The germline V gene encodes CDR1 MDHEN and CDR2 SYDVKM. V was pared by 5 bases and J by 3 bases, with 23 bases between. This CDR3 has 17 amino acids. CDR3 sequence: CASSPSSRVGGVYEQYF. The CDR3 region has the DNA TGTGCCAGCAGTCCTTCTAGCAGGGTAGGGGGGGTCTACGAGCAGTACTTC. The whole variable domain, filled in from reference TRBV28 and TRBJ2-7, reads DVKVTQSSRYLVKRTGEKVFLECVQDMDHENMFWYRQDPGLGLRLIYFSYDVKMKEKGDIPEGYSVSREKKERFSLILESASTNQTSMYLCASSPSSRVGGVYEQYFGPGTRLTVT.

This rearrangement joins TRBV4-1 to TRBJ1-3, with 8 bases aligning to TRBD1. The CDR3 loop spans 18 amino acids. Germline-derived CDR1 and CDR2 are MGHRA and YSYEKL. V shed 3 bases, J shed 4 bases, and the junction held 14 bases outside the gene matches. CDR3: CASSQISQGALKGNTIYF. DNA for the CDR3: TGCGCCAGCAGCCAGATATCTCAGGGGGCCTTGAAAGGAAACACCATATATTTT.

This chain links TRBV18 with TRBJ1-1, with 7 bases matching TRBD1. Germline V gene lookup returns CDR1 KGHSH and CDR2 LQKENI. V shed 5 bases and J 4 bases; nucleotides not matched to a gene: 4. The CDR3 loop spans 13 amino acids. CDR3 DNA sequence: TGTGCCAGCTCAAGTTCAGGGGGCACTGAAGCTTTCTTT. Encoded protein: CASSSSGGTEAFF.

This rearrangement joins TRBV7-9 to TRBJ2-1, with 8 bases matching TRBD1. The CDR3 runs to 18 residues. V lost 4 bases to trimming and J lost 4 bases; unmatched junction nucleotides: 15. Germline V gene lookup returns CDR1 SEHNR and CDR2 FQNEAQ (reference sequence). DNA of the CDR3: TGTGCCAGCAGCTCTGTGGGGCCAGGGGGCCTGACATACAATGAGCAGTTCTTC. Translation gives CASSSVGPGGLTYNEQFF. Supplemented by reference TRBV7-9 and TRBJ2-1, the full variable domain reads DTGVSQNPRHKITKRGQNVTFRCDPISEHNRLYWYRQTLGQGPEFLTYFQNEAQLEKSRLLSDRFSAERPKGSFSTLEIQRTEQGDSAMYLCASSSVGPGGLTYNEQFFGPGTRLTVL.

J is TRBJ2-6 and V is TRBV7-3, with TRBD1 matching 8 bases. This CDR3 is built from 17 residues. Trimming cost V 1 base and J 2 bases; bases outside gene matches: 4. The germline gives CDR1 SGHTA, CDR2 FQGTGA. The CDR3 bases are TGTGCCAGCAGCTTAAGACAGGGGAGCGCTGGGGCCAACGTCCTGACTTTC. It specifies CASSLRQGSAGANVLTF.

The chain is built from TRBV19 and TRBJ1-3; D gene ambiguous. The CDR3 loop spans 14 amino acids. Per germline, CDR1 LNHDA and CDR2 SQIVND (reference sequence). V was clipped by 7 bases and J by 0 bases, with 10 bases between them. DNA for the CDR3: TGTGCCAGTATTGGCCGATACTCTGGAAACACCATATATTTT. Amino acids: CASIGRYSGNTIYF.

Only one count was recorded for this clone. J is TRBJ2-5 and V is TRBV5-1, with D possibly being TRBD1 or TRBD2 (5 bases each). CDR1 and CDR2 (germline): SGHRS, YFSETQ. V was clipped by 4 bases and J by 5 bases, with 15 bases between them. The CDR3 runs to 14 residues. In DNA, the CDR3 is TGCGCCAGCAGCCTGGTGTGGGGGAGCGAGACCCAGTACTTC. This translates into CASSLVWGSETQYF.